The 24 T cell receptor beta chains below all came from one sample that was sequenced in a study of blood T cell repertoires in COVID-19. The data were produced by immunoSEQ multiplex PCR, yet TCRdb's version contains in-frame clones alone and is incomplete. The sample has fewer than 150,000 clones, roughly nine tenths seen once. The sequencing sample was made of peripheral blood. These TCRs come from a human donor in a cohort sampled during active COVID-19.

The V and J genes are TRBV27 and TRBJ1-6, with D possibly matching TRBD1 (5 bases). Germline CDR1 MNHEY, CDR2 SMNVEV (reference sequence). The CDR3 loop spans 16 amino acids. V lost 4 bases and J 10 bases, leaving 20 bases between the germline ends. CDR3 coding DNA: TGTGCCAGCAGTTCAGGCGGGGCCCAGGGTGTATCACCCCTCCACTTT. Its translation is CASSSGGAQGVSPLHF.

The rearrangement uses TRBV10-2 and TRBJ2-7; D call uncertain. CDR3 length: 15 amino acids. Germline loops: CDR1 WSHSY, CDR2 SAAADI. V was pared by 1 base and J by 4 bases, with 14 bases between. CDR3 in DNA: TGCGCCAGCAGTGAGTTCGCCGGGTCCAGATACGAGCAGTACTTC. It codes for CASSEFAGSRYEQYF.

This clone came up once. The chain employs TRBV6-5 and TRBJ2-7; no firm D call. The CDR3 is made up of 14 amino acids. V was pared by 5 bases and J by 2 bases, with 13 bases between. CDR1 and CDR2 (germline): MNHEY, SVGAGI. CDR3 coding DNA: TGTGCCAGCAGTCGCCCCGGTGGAGCCTACGAGCAGTACTTC. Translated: CASSRPGGAYEQYF.

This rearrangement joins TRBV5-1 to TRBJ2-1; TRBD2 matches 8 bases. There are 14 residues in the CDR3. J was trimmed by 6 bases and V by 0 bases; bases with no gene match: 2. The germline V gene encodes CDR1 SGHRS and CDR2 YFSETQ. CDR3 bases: TGCGCCAGCAGCTTGGTAGCGGGACCCAATGAGCAGTTCTTC. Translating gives CASSLVAGPNEQFF.

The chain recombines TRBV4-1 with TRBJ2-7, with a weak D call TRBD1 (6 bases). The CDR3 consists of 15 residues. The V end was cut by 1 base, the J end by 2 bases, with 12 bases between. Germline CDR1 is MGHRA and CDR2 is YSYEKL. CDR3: CASSQGTAIPYEQYF. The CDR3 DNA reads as TGCGCCAGCAGCCAAGGGACAGCCATTCCCTACGAGCAGTACTTC.

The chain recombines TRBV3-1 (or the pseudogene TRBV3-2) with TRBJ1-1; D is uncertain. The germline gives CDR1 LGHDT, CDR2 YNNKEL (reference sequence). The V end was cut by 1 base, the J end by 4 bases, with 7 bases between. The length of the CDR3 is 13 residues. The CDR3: CASSQGRATEAFF. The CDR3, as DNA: TGTGCCAGCAGCCAAGGGCGGGCCACTGAAGCTTTCTTT.

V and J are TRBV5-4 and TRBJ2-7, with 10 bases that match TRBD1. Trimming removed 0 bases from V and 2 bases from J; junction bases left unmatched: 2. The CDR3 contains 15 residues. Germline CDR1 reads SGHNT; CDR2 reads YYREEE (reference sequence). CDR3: CASSLGGTGAYEQYF. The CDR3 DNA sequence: TGTGCCAGCAGCTTGGGGGGGACAGGGGCCTACGAGCAGTACTTC. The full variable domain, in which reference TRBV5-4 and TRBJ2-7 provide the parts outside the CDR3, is ETGVTQSPTHLIKTRGQQVTLRCSSQSGHNTVSWYQQALGQGPQFIFQYYREEENGRGNFPPRFSGLQFPNYSSELNVNALELDDSALYLCASSLGGTGAYEQYFGPGTRLTVT.

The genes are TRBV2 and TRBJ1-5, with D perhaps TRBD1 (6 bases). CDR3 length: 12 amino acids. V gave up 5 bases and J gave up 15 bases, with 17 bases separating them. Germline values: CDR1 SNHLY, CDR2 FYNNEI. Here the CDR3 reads CASSKTRDTTHF. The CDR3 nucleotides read TGTGCCAGCAGTAAGACCCGGGACACCACGCATTTT.

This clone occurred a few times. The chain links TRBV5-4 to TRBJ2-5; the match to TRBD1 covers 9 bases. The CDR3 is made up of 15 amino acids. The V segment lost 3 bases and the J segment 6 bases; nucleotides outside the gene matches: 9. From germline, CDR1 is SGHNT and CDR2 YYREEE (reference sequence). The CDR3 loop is CASSSGGQGEKTQYF. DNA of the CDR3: TGTGCCAGCAGCTCTGGGGGACAGGGCGAAAAGACCCAGTACTTC.

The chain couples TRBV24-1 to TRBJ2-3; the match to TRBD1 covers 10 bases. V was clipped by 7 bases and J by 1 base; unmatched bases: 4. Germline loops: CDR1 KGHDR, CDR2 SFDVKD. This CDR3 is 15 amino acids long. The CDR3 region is CATSGTGEGTDTQYF. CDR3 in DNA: TGTGCCACCAGCGGGACAGGGGAGGGCACAGATACGCAGTATTTT.

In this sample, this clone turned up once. For the CDR3, the DNA is TGTGCCAGCAGCCCTAAAAATGAGCAGTTCTTC. Its protein product is CASSPKNEQFF. The V call is TRBV7-8, the J call TRBJ2-1, with D unclear. Trimming took off 5 bases at V and 7 bases at J, with 6 bases between the two ends. CDR3 length: 11 amino acids. Germline V lookup: CDR1 SGHVS, CDR2 FQNEAQ.

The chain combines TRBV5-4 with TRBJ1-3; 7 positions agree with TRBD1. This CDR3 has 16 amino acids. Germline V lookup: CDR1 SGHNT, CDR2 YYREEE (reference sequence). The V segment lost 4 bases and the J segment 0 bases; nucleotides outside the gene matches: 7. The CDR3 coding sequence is TGTGCCAGCAGCCCGGGACAGTTCAGCTCTGGAAACACCATATATTTT. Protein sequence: CASSPGQFSSGNTIYF.

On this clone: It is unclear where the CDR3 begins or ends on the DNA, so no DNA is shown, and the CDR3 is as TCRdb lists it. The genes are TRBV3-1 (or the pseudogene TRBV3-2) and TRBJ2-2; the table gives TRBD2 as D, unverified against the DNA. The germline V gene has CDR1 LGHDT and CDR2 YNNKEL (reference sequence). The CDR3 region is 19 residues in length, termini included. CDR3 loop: CASSPRGLAGGFGAGELFF.

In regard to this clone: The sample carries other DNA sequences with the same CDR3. The CDR3 sequence: CASSPQGGQPQHF. In nucleotides, the CDR3 is TGTGCCAGTAGCCCCCAGGGCGGTCAGCCCCAGCATTTT. The chain carries TRBV19 and TRBJ1-5, with D possibly TRBD1 on 5 matching bases. From germline, CDR1 is LNHDA and CDR2 SQIVND (reference sequence). The V and J ends lost 6 bases and 6 bases respectively, with 12 bases between them. This CDR3 has 13 amino acids. Looking up the rest from reference TRBV19 and TRBJ1-5 gives the full variable domain: DGGITQSPKYLFRKEGQNVTLSCEQNLNHDAMYWYRQDPGQGLRLIYYSQIVNDFQKGDIAEGYSVSREKKESFPLTVTSAQKNPTAFYLCASSPQGGQPQHFGDGTRLSIL.

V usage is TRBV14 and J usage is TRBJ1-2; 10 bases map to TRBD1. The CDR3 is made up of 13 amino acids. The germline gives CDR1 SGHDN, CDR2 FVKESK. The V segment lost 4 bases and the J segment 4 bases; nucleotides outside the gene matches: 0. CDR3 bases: TGTGCCAGCAGCCGGGACAGGGGCTATGGCTACACCTTC. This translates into CASSRDRGYGYTF.

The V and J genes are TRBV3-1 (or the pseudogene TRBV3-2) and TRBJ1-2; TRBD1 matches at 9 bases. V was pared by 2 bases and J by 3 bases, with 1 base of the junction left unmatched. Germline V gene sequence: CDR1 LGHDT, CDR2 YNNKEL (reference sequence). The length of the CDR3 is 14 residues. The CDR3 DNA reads TGTGCCAGCAGCCAAAGGACAGGGGACTATGGCTACACCTTC. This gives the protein CASSQRTGDYGYTF.

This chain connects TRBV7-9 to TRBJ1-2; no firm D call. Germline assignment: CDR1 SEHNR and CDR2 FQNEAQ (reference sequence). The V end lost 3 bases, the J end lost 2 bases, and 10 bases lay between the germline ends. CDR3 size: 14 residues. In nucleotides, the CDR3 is TGTGCCAGCAGCTTTCTTGAGGCAAACTATGGCTACACCTTC. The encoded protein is CASSFLEANYGYTF.

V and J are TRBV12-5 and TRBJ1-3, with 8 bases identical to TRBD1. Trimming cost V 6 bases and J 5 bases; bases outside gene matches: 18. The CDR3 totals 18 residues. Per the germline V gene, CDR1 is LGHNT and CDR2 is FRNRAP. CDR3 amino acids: CASGLSPLGQGSRNTIYF. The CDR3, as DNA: TGTGCTAGTGGCTTGTCTCCCCTCGGACAGGGTAGTAGAAACACCATATATTTT.

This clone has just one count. CDR3 nucleotides: TGCGCCAGCAGCCCTCGGACAGTTTCCGGGGAGCTGTTTTTT. Translating gives CASSPRTVSGELFF. The chain has TRBV5-1 and TRBJ2-2; D possibly corresponds to TRBD1 (6 bases). Between the trimmed V and J ends, which lost 4 bases and 6 bases, there was a span of 13 bases. Per the germline V gene, CDR1 is SGHRS and CDR2 is YFSETQ. This CDR3 has 14 residues.

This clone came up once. The CDR3 here is CASTQTGARDYGYTF. The CDR3 DNA follows: TGCGCCAGCACCCAAACAGGGGCCCGGGACTATGGCTACACCTTC. The chain is built from TRBV10-2 and TRBJ1-2; TRBD1 matches at 7 bases. Germline V CDR1 and CDR2: WSHSY, SAAADI. After removal of 7 bases from V and 3 bases from J, the junction contained 11 bases not matched to a gene. This CDR3 spans 15 amino acids.

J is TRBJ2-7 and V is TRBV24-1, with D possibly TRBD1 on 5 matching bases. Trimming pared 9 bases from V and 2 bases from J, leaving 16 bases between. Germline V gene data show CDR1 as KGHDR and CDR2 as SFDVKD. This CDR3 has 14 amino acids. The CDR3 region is CATPRAGLPYEQYF. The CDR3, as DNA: TGTGCCACCCCCCGGGCAGGGCTTCCCTACGAGCAGTACTTC.

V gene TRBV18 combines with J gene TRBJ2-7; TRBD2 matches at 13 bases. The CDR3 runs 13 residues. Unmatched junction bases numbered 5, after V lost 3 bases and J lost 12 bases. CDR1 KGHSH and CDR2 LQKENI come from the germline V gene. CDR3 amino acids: CASSPGLAGPLYF. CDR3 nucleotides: TGTGCCAGCTCACCGGGACTAGCGGGACCGTTGTACTTC. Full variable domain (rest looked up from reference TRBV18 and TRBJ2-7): NAGVMQNPRHLVRRRGQEARLRCSPMKGHSHVYWYRQLPEEGLKFMVYLQKENIIDESGMPKERFSAEFPKEGPSILRIQQVVRGDSAAYFCASSPGLAGPLYFGPGTRLTVT.

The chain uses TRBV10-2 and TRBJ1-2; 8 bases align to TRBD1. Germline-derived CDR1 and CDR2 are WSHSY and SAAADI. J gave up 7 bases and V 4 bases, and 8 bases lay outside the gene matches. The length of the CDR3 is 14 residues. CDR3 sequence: CASSGTGLSSGYTF. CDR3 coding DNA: TGCGCCAGCAGTGGGACAGGGCTTTCTTCTGGCTACACCTTC.

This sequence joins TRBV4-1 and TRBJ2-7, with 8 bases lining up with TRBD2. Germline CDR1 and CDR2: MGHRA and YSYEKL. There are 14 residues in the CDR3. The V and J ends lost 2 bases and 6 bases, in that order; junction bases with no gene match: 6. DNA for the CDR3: TGCGCCAGCAGCCAACCCGGGAGGGCCGGCGAGCAGTACTTC. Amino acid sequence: CASSQPGRAGEQYF.